The rows below give T cell receptor beta chains drawn from one sample of a study of blood T cell repertoires in COVID-19. Sequencing used immunoSEQ multiplex PCR; TCRdb keeps in-frame clones, though not all of them. Among roughly 160,000 clones listed, roughly 83% were seen once. Sequencing input: peripheral blood. The receptors shown here come from a woman aged 55-75 years with acute or convalescent COVID-19. The CDR3 runs from the conserved cysteine through the conserved F or W. Fields, in order: V gene, clone size, J gene, D gene, CDR3 DNA, CDR3 protein. D genes are given only for firm matches. Not all rows give a size; the values are once, few, many and, for expanded clones, a class.

V: TRBV7-2
size: NA
J: TRBJ2-7
D: TRBD1
DNA: TGTGCCAGCAGCTTAGTCTTCACCCGGGACAGGCCCTACGAGCAGTACTTC
CDR3: CASSLVFTRDRPYEQYF

V: TRBV21-1
size: NA
J: TRBJ2-4
D: NA
DNA: TGTGCCAGCAGCAAAGAAGAGGGGACAGGCCTCAACCTAGCCAAAAACATTCAGTACTTC
CDR3: CASSKEEGTGLNLAKNIQYF

V: TRBV28
size: NA
J: TRBJ1-2
D: NA
DNA: TGTGCCAGCAGTTTACCGGTTCTGGGCTACACCTTC
CDR3: CASSLPVLGYTF

V: TRBV14
size: NA
J: TRBJ1-1
D: TRBD1
DNA: TGTGCCAGCAGCCAACAAACAGGGGGGAGCACTGAAGCTTTCTTT
CDR3: CASSQQTGGSTEAFF

V: TRBV3-1/TRBV3-2
size: NA
J: TRBJ1-5
D: TRBD1
DNA: TGTGCCAGCAGCCAAGGAGGACAGGGGGTTAGCAATCAGCCCCAGCATTTT
CDR3: CASSQGGQGVSNQPQHF

V: TRBV4-3
size: NA
J: TRBJ2-2
D: TRBD2
DNA: TGCGCCAGCAGCCAAGCCCCCGGGGGGACGAACACCGGGGAGCTGTTTTTT
CDR3: CASSQAPGGTNTGELFF

V: TRBV19
size: few
J: TRBJ2-7
D: NA
DNA: TGTGCCAGTAGTATCGCCGGGACTTACAGCTCCTACGAGCAGTACTTC
CDR3: CASSIAGTYSSYEQYF

V: TRBV3-1/TRBV3-2
size: NA
J: TRBJ1-3
D: NA
DNA: TGTGCCAGCAGCCAAGACAGCTCTGGAAACACCATATATTTT
CDR3: CASSQDSSGNTIYF

V: TRBV7-6
size: NA
J: TRBJ1-6
D: NA
DNA: TGTGCCAGCAGCTCTCGGCCGGGAACCTATAATTCACCCCTCCACTTT
CDR3: CASSSRPGTYNSPLHF

V: TRBV5-4
size: NA
J: TRBJ1-3
D: NA
DNA: TGTGCCAGCAGCTTGATTGGGCCTCACTCTGGAAACACCATATATTTT
CDR3: CASSLIGPHSGNTIYF

V: TRBV4-3
size: NA
J: TRBJ1-2
D: NA
DNA: TGCGCCAGCAGCCAAGATACAGGGAGTGGAACTAACTATGGCTACACCTTC
CDR3: CASSQDTGSGTNYGYTF

V: TRBV7-2
size: NA
J: TRBJ2-5
D: TRBD1
DNA: TGTGCCAGCAGCTTAGGAGGGACAGTACAAGAGACCCAGTACTTC
CDR3: CASSLGGTVQETQYF

V: TRBV15
size: NA
J: TRBJ2-1
D: NA
DNA: TGTGCCACCAGTGTCACAGGGTTATACAATGAGCAGTTCTTC
CDR3: CATSVTGLYNEQFF

V: TRBV5-1
size: NA
J: TRBJ1-1
D: NA
DNA: TGCGCCAGCAGCCCCCAAGCGGGCAATTCGAACACTGAAGCTTTCTTT
CDR3: CASSPQAGNSNTEAFF

V: TRBV7-8
size: NA
J: TRBJ2-5
D: NA
DNA: TGTGCCAGCAGCCCTGCGGGCGGGGCGGGGGCCAATCCCTCACGGGAGACCCAGTACTTC
CDR3: CASSPAGGAGANPSRETQYF

V: TRBV18
size: NA
J: TRBJ2-7
D: NA
DNA: TGTGCCAGCTCACCAGAGGGGGGGCACTACGAGCAGTACTTC
CDR3: CASSPEGGHYEQYF

V: TRBV5-6
size: NA
J: TRBJ1-6
D: NA
DNA: TGTGCCAGCAGCCGGCAGGCCAATTCACCCCTCCACTTT
CDR3: CASSRQANSPLHF

V: TRBV5-5
size: NA
J: TRBJ1-2
D: NA
DNA: TGTGCCAGCAGCTTGGAGAGGGTTCCAGTTGGCTACACCTTC
CDR3: CASSLERVPVGYTF

V: TRBV27
size: NA
J: TRBJ1-2
D: NA
DNA: TGTGCCAGCAGGGCTTATCTCCCCGATGGCTACACCTTC
CDR3: CASRAYLPDGYTF

V: TRBV7-8
size: NA
J: TRBJ1-2
D: NA
DNA: TGTGCCAGCAGCTTAGGTCGCGGGGAGATGGGCTACACCTTC
CDR3: CASSLGRGEMGYTF

V: TRBV15
size: NA
J: TRBJ2-3
D: NA
DNA: TGTGCCACCAGCAGAGATGAAGGGGGCGAGTGGAGGGCAGATACGCAGTATTTT
CDR3: CATSRDEGGEWRADTQYF

V: TRBV5-4
size: NA
J: TRBJ2-2
D: TRBD1
DNA: TGTGCCAGCAGCACGACAGGGGACACCGGGGAGCTGTTTTTT
CDR3: CASSTTGDTGELFF

V: TRBV24-1
size: NA
J: TRBJ2-1
D: NA
DNA: TGTGCCACCAGTGAGGGGGGTTATGAGCAGTTCTTC
CDR3: CATSEGGYEQFF

V: TRBV28
size: NA
J: TRBJ1-1
D: NA
DNA: TGTGCCAGCAGTTTAGGCGGAAATACTGAAGCTTTCTTT
CDR3: CASSLGGNTEAFF

V: TRBV4-1
size: NA
J: TRBJ2-7
D: NA
DNA: TGCGCCAGCAGCCAAGACGGTTTCCTCTACGAGCAGTACTTC
CDR3: CASSQDGFLYEQYF

V: TRBV19
size: NA
J: TRBJ2-6
D: TRBD2
DNA: TGTGCCAGTAGTAGTACTAGCGGGGGGTCCTCTGGGGCCAACGTCCTGACTTTC
CDR3: CASSSTSGGSSGANVLTF

V: TRBV28
size: once
J: TRBJ2-3
D: TRBD1
DNA: TGTGCCAGCAGCAAAGACAGGGCAACAGATACGCAGTATTTT
CDR3: CASSKDRATDTQYF

V: TRBV6-1
size: NA
J: TRBJ2-4
D: TRBD1
DNA: TGTGCCAGCAGTGCCGCCCAGCCGACAGGGTCGGTGGCCAAAAACATTCAGTACTTC
CDR3: CASSAAQPTGSVAKNIQYF

V: TRBV7-2
size: NA
J: TRBJ1-1
D: NA
DNA: TGTGCCAGCAGCTTAATGGGAGGCACTGAAGCTTTCTTT
CDR3: CASSLMGGTEAFF

V: TRBV7-9
size: NA
J: TRBJ2-1
D: NA
DNA: TGTGCCAGCAGCTTAGGTAGCTTCGAGCAGTTCTTC
CDR3: CASSLGSFEQFF

V: TRBV5-1
size: few
J: TRBJ1-4
D: NA
DNA: TGCGCCAGCAGCCCGGACTTCTCGGAAAAACTGTTTTTT
CDR3: CASSPDFSEKLFF

V: TRBV18
size: NA
J: TRBJ2-7
D: TRBD1
DNA: TGTGCCAGCTCACCGAGGGACAGGTCCTACGAGCAGTACTTC
CDR3: CASSPRDRSYEQYF

V: TRBV7-2
size: NA
J: TRBJ1-5
D: TRBD1
DNA: TGTGCCAGCAGCTCCGTGACAGGGGGTATGCCCCAGCATTTT
CDR3: CASSSVTGGMPQHF

V: TRBV6-6
size: NA
J: TRBJ1-1
D: NA
DNA: TGTGCCAGCAGCCCTGAGACAGAAGCTTTCTTT
CDR3: CASSPETEAFF

V: TRBV6-6
size: NA
J: TRBJ1-4
D: TRBD1
DNA: TGTGCCAGCAGTTCAGACAGGGGAGAAGATGAAAAACTGTTTTTT
CDR3: CASSSDRGEDEKLFF

V: TRBV6-5
size: NA
J: TRBJ2-5
D: TRBD1
DNA: TGTGCCAGCAGTCCCGGGACAGGGGGCGGAGAGACCCAGTACTTC
CDR3: CASSPGTGGGETQYF

V: TRBV29-1
size: NA
J: TRBJ2-7
D: TRBD1
DNA: TGCAGCGCCTATGGGACAGGGGCTCACGAGCAGTACTTC
CDR3: CSAYGTGAHEQYF